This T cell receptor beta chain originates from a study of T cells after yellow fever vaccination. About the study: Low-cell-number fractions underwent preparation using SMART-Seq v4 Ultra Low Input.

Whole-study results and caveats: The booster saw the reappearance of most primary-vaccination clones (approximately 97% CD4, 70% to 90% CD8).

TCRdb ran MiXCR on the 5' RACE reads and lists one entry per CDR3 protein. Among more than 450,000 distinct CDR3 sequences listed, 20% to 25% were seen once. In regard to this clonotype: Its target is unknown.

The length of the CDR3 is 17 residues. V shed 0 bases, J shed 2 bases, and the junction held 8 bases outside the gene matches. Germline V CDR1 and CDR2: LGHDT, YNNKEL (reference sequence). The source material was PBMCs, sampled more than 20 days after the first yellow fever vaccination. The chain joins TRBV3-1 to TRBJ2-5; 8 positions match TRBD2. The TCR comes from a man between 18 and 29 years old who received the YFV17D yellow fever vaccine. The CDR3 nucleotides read TGTGCCAGCAGCCAAGAGAGCAGCGGGGGATATCAAGAGACCCAGTACTTC. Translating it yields CASSQESSGGYQETQYF.